The clone carrying this T cell receptor beta chain was detected only a few times. Its antigen is not identified. Germline V lookup: CDR1 MNHEY, CDR2 SVGAGI. V lost 5 bases and J lost 3; bases outside the gene matches: 3. The CDR3 is 15 residues long. The data stem from a study of CD8 T cells in Susac syndrome. Whole-study results and caveats: CD8+ clones in Susac expanded most in TEMRA cells and active patients.

A quantity of roughly 0.5 to 1 ug RNA underwent reverse transcription using random hexamers. Each CDR3 protein is one row after TCRdb ran MiXCR on the immunoSEQ multiplex PCR reads. The top ten hold around 0.2% of the sample, which has some 120,000 distinct CDR3 sequences, around 94% seen once. The clonotype was recovered from a human donor with Susac syndrome. The rearrangement uses TRBV6-5 and TRBJ2-3, with TRBD1 identical over 12 bases. The sample comprised CD8+ T cells from PBMCs. The CDR3 DNA reads TGTGCCAGCAGTCCGGGACAGGGGGCAACAGATACGCAGTATTTT. Translating gives CASSPGQGATDTQYF.